The T cell receptor (beta chain) under discussion was sequenced for a study of blood T cell repertoires in COVID-19. Study-wide background: T cells, B-cell-depleted T cells, or PBMCs provided the cDNA or gDNA that served as material.

V gave up 4 bases and J gave up 3 bases; unmatched junction bases: 9. This CDR3 comprises 16 residues. Germline assignment: CDR1 SGDLS and CDR2 YYNGEE. Generated by immunoSEQ multiplex PCR, the TCRdb table keeps only in-frame clones and is missing some. Of roughly 250,000 clones in the sample, 88% were seen once. The sequencing input was peripheral blood. This sequence joins TRBV9 and TRBJ2-3, with 9 nucleotides matching TRBD2. The receptor was derived from a man between 60 and 75 years old who had recovered from COVID-19. CDR3 coding DNA: TGTGCCAGCAGCTTCCCGCGGGGGGGCGGTACAGATACGCAGTATTTT. Amino acids: CASSFPRGGGTDTQYF. The whole variable domain, filled in from reference TRBV9 and TRBJ2-3, reads DSGVTQTPKHLITATGQRVTLRCSPRSGDLSVYWYQQSLDQGLQFLIQYYNGEERAKGNILERFSAQQFPDLHSELNLSSLELGDSALYFCASSFPRGGGTDTQYFGPGTRLTVL.